This T cell receptor (beta chain) was obtained from a study of OX40 agonist ivuxolimab in advanced cancers. General study findings and limits: Clonal expansion was seen in CD4+ and CD8+ blood T cells by week 6 at 0.1 to 3.0 mg/kg.

Note on this clone: What it binds is unknown.

The data were produced by immunoSEQ multiplex PCR, yet TCRdb's version contains in-frame clones alone and is incomplete. This table has 75,000 to 100,000 clones, roughly 82% appearing once. The CDR3 extends over 14 amino acids. Germline V gives CDR1 MNHNY, CDR2 SVGAGI (reference sequence). Trimming cost V 3 bases and J 6 bases, with 13 bases left between them. The clonotype comes from an adult with an advanced solid tumor such as melanoma, head and neck, liver or kidney cancer. The material was CD4+ or CD8+ T cells sorted from blood, obtained in a trial of the OX40 agonist ivuxolimab. V usage is TRBV6-6 and J usage is TRBJ2-3; D unresolved. DNA of the CDR3: TGTGCCAGCAGTTATGGGCAGGAAGCTGATACGCAGTATTTT. Translating gives CASSYGQEADTQYF.